The entry below describes one TCR beta chain. CDR1 and CDR2 from the germline V gene are ENHRY and SYGVKD. The CDR3 extends over 14 amino acids. The trim removed 4 bases at V and 2 bases at J, leaving 5 bases unmatched. The data were obtained in a study of blood T cell repertoires in COVID-19. Which cohort a participant joined came from the clinical history participants gave. Sequenced by immunoSEQ multiplex PCR; TCRdb stores in-frame clones only, minus some. The sample gives 360,000 or so clones, roughly 84% of which show up once; 2.5% to 3% is in the top ten. The source is a woman aged 25 to 39 who had recovered from COVID-19. The specimen was PBMCs or T cells enriched from blood (not recorded which). This chain uses TRBV10-3 with TRBJ2-7; 7 positions match TRBD1. In DNA, the CDR3 is TGTGCCATCAGTGGGTACAGGGGTACCTACGAGCAGTACTTC. Encoded protein: CAISGYRGTYEQYF.